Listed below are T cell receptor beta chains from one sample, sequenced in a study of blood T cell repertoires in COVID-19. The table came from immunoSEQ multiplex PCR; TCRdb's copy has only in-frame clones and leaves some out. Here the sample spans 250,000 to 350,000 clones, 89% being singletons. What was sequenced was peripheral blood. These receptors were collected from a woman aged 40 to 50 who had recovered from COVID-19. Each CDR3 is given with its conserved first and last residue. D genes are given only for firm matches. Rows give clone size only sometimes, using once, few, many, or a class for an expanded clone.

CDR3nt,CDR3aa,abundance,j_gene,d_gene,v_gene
TGTGCCAGCAGCTTAGGGCCAGGGGCTAGCTCCTACGAGCAGTACTTC,CASSLGPGASSYEQYF,NA,TRBJ2-7,NA,TRBV11-3
TGTGCCGGACGTCTAGCTCTAGGAAGCACAGATACGCAGTATTTT,CAGRLALGSTDTQYF,NA,TRBJ2-3,NA,TRBV2
TGCGCCAGCAGTGACCCTAGCGTAGGGCCCGGGGAGCTGTTTTTT,CASSDPSVGPGELFF,NA,TRBJ2-2,NA,TRBV10-1
TGCAGTGCTAGTAGACAGGGTCAGCCCCAGCATTTT,CSASRQGQPQHF,NA,TRBJ1-5,TRBD1,TRBV20-1
TGTGCCTGGGAACCGGGACTAGGGTCCAATGAGCAGTTCTTC,CAWEPGLGSNEQFF,NA,TRBJ2-1,TRBD2,TRBV30
TGTGCCAGCAGCCAAGAACCGGAGTTGTATAATTCACCCCTCCACTTT,CASSQEPELYNSPLHF,NA,TRBJ1-6,NA,TRBV3-1/TRBV3-2
TGCGCCAGCAGCCGGGAAATCTCTAGCACAGATACGCAGTATTTT,CASSREISSTDTQYF,NA,TRBJ2-3,NA,TRBV5-1
TGCGCCAGCAGTGAGTCCCGGACTAGCGGCGGGGGCACAGATACGCAGTATTTT,CASSESRTSGGGTDTQYF,NA,TRBJ2-3,TRBD2,TRBV10-2
TGTGCCAGTACGACTAGCGGGAGCATAGACCTCACCGGGGAGCTGTTTTTT,CASTTSGSIDLTGELFF,NA,TRBJ2-2,TRBD2,TRBV19
TGTGCCAGCAGTTCCGGACTAGTAAGGCAGTTCTTC,CASSSGLVRQFF,NA,TRBJ2-1,TRBD2,TRBV12-3/TRBV12-4
TGTGCCAGCAGCTTAATTGCCCCGGCGACTAGCGATGACACCGGGGAGCTGTTTTTT,CASSLIAPATSDDTGELFF,NA,TRBJ2-2,TRBD2,TRBV7-3
TGTGCCAGCAGCTTAAACGTGGCGCCGGGGGAGCAGTACTTC,CASSLNVAPGEQYF,NA,TRBJ2-7,NA,TRBV7-9
TGTGCCAGCAGCTTAGTTGATAGCGGGAGCCGCGAGCAGTACTTC,CASSLVDSGSREQYF,NA,TRBJ2-7,TRBD2,TRBV7-8
TGTGCCAGCAGTGTAGGGGGGGCGAACACTGAAGCTTTCTTT,CASSVGGANTEAFF,NA,TRBJ1-1,NA,TRBV2
TGTGCCAGCAGTTTCACAGGGGGCCCATACAATGAGCAGTTCTTC,CASSFTGGPYNEQFF,NA,TRBJ2-1,TRBD1,TRBV27
TGTGCCAGCAAGACAGGGGAGGGTGGCTACACCTTC,CASKTGEGGYTF,few,TRBJ1-2,TRBD1,TRBV6-6
TGTGCCAGCCAGGGAACCCGAGAGACCCAGTACTTC,CASQGTRETQYF,NA,TRBJ2-5,NA,TRBV25-1
TGTGCCAGCCGGGAGGTAGCGGGAGATCAAACCGGGGAGCTGTTTTTT,CASREVAGDQTGELFF,NA,TRBJ2-2,TRBD2,TRBV7-7
TGTGCTAGTGGTTTGTCTAGTCTTGCGCAGTTCTTC,CASGLSSLAQFF,once,TRBJ2-1,NA,TRBV12-5
TGTGCCAGCAGCTCCGGTACTAGCGGGATGAACAATGAGCAGTTCTTC,CASSSGTSGMNNEQFF,NA,TRBJ2-1,TRBD2,TRBV27
TGTGCCATCAGGTCAGAAACTGAAGCTTTCTTT,CAIRSETEAFF,NA,TRBJ1-1,NA,TRBV10-3